This TCR beta chain was documented in a study of shared clonotypes between healthy human individuals. Clones were read by immunoSEQ multiplex PCR, and TCRdb kept only the in-frame ones, dropping some. The sample shows over a million clones, 75% to 80% of them seen only once. Adult donors, all healthy and HIV-negative, had no recent acute infections or vaccinations. The authors divided CD4+ cells into CD45RA+ naive and CD45RA-negative memory subsets. CDR3 length: 13 residues. The germline V gene encodes CDR1 SEHNR and CDR2 FQNEAQ (reference sequence). The ends were cut back, 2 bases at V and 3 bases at J, with 7 bases in the middle. As regards this clone: The sample has other DNA sequences that encode this CDR3 too.

This receptor was obtained from a man aged 18-30 years in good health. Some clones in this sample may be carry-over from other donors' samples. Input material: memory CD4+ T cells from PBMCs. The subset was: CD45RA-negative fraction. V and J are TRBV7-9 and TRBJ1-1, with unresolved D. Written as DNA, the CDR3 is TGTGCCAGCAGCTTATGGCGAGACACTGAAGCTTTCTTT. Protein product: CASSLWRDTEAFF.